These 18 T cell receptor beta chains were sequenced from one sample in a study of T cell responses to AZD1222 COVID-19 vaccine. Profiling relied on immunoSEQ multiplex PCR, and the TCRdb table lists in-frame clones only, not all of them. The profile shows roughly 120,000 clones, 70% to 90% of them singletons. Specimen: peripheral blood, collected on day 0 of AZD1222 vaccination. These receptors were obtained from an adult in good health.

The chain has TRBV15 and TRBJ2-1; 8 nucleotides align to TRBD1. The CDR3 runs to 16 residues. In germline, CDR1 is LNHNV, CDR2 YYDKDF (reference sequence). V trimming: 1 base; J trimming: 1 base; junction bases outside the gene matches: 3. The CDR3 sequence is CATSRGRQGSYNEQFF. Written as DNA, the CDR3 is TGTGCCACCAGCAGAGGTCGACAGGGGTCCTACAATGAGCAGTTCTTC.

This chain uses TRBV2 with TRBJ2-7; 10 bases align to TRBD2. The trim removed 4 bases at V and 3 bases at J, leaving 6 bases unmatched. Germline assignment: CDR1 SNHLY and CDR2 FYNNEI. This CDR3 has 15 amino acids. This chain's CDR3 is CASSVAGGQGYEQYF. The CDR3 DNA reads TGTGCCAGCAGTGTAGCGGGGGGCCAGGGCTACGAGCAGTACTTC.

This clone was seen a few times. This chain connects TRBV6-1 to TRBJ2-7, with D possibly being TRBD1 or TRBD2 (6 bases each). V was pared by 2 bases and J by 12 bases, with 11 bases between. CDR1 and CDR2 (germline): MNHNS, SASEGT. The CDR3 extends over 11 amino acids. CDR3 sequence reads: CASSERGALYF. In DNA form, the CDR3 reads TGTGCCAGCAGTGAAAGGGGGGCGCTGTACTTC.

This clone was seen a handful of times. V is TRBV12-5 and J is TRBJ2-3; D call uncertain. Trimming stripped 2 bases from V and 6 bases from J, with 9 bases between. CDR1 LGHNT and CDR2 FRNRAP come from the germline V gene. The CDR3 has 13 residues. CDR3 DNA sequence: TGTGCTAGTGGTTTGTGGCCCGGGGATACGCAGTATTTT. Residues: CASGLWPGDTQYF.

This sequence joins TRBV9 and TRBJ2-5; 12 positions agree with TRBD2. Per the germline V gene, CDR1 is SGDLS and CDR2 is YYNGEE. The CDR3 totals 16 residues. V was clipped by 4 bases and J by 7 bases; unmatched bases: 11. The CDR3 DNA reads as TGTGCCAGCAGCCCGAGCGGATGGACTAGCGGGGTGACCCAGTACTTC. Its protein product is CASSPSGWTSGVTQYF.

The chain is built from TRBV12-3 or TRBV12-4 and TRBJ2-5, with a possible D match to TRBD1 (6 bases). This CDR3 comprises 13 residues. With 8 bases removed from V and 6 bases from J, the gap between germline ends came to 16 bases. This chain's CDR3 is CASEVTGKQTQYF. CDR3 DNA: TGTGCCAGCGAGGTCACAGGGAAGCAGACCCAGTACTTC.

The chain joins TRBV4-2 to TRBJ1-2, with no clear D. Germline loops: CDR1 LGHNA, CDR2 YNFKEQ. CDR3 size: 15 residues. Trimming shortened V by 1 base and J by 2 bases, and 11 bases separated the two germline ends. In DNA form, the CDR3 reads TGTGCCAGCAGCCAAGCATTCCGGGAAAACTATGGCTACACCTTC. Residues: CASSQAFRENYGYTF.

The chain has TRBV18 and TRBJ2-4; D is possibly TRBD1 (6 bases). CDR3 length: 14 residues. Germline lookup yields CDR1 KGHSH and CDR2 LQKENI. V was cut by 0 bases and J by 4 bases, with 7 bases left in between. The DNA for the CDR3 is TGTGCCAGCTCACCACCGGACAGAAAAAACATTCAGTACTTC. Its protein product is CASSPPDRKNIQYF.

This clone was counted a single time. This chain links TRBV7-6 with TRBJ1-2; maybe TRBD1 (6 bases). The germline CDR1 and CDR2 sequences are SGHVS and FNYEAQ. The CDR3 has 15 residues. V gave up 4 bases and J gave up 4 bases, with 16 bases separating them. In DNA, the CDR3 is TGTGCCAGCAGCTCGGCCAGGGGTATTTCCTATGGCTACACCTTC. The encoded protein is CASSSARGISYGYTF.

CDR3 amino acids: CASSVMIDPIEAFF. The CDR3 DNA follows: TGTGCCAGCAGCGTCATGATAGACCCAATTGAAGCTTTCTTT. V is TRBV7-2 and J is TRBJ1-1; D not certain. Germline-derived CDR1 and CDR2 are SGHTA and FQGNSA. The CDR3 spans 14 residues. Trimming took 5 bases from V and 7 from J, leaving 17 bases between them.

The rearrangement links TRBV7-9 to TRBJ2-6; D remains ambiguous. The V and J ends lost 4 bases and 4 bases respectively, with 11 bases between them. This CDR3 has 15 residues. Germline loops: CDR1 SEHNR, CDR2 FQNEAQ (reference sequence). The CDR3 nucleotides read TGTGCCAGCAGCTCCGGAGCGTTCGGGGCCAACGTCCTGACTTTC. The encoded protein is CASSSGAFGANVLTF.

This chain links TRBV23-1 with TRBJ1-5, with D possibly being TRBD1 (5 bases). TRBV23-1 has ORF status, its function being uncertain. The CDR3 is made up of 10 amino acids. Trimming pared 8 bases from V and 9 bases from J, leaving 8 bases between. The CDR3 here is CASPGGPQHF. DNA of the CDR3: TGCGCCAGCCCGGGGGGGCCCCAGCATTTT.

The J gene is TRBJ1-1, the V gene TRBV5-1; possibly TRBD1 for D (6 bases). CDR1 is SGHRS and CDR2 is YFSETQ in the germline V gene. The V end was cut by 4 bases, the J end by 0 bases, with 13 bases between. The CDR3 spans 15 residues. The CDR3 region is CASSPDRILNTEAFF. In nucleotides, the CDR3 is TGCGCCAGCAGCCCGGACAGAATCTTGAACACTGAAGCTTTCTTT.

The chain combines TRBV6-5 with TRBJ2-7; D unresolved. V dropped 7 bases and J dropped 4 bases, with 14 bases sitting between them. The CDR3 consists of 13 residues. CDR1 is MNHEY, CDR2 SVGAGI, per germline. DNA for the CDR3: TGTGCCAGCATCGAGAACATTCCTTACGAGCAGTACTTC. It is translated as CASIENIPYEQYF.

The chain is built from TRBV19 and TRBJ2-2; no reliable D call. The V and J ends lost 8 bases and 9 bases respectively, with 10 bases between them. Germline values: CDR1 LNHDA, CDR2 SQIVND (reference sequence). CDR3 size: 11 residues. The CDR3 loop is CASGPPRELFF. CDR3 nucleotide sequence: TGTGCCAGTGGGCCGCCCAGGGAGCTGTTTTTT.

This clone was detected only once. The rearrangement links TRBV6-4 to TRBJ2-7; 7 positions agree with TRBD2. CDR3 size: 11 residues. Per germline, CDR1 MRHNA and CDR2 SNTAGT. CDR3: CASSDYIGRVV. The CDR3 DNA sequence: TGTGCCAGCAGTGACTACATAGGGAGGGTCGTC.

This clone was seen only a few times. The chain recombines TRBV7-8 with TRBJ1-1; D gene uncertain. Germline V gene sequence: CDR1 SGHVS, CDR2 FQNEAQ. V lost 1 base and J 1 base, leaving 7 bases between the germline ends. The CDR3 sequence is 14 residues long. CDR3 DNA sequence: TGTGCCAGCAGCTTAGGAACAGAGAACACTGAAGCTTTCTTT. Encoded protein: CASSLGTENTEAFF.

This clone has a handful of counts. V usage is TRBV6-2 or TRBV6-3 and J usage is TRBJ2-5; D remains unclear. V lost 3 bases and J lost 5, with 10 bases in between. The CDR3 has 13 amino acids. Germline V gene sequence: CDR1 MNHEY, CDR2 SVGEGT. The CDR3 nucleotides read TGTGCCAGCAGTTATGGCAGGTTCGAGACCCAGTACTTC. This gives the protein CASSYGRFETQYF.